This passage covers 22 T cell receptor beta chains from one sample sequenced in a study of blood T cell repertoires in COVID-19. Sequenced by immunoSEQ multiplex PCR; TCRdb stores in-frame clones only, minus some. The data hold about 150,000 clones, with 85% to 90% observed a single time. Material: peripheral blood. The receptors were sampled from a man older than 75 with acute or convalescent COVID-19.

The chain uses TRBV29-1 and TRBJ2-5; possibly TRBD2 for D (6 bases). The germline V gene has CDR1 SQVTM and CDR2 ANQGSEA. V shed 7 bases and J shed 1 base, with 13 bases lying between them. The CDR3 has 13 residues. The CDR3 DNA is TGCAGCGCCTGCCCGACTAGCCAAGAGACCCAGTACTTC. This codes for CSACPTSQETQYF.

This clone appeared once. The chain is built from TRBV28 and TRBJ2-1; TRBD2 agrees at 10 bases. V trimming: 2 bases; J trimming: 7 bases; junction bases outside the gene matches: 5. Germline V lookup: CDR1 MDHEN, CDR2 SYDVKM. This CDR3 is built from 15 residues. CDR3 protein: CASSLHGTSVNEQFF. The CDR3 DNA reads TGTGCCAGCAGTTTACACGGGACTAGCGTAAATGAGCAGTTCTTC.

The genes are TRBV5-4 and TRBJ2-3; D possibly corresponds to TRBD1 (6 bases). The CDR3 totals 14 residues. Trimming cost V 10 bases and J 2 bases, with 17 bases left between them. In germline, CDR1 is SGHNT, CDR2 YYREEE (reference sequence). CDR3 residues: CALRTGLFTDTQYF. DNA for the CDR3: TGTGCCCTGAGAACAGGGTTATTCACAGATACGCAGTATTTT.

A word on this clone: Other DNA sequences in this specimen translate into the identical CDR3. As DNA, the CDR3 is TGTGCCAGCAGCCCGGACAGAAACTATGGCTACACCTTC. It is translated as CASSPDRNYGYTF. This chain joins TRBV7-2 and TRBJ1-2; D might be TRBD1 (6 bases). V was clipped by 5 bases and J by 2 bases, with 9 bases between them. Germline CDR1 reads SGHTA; CDR2 reads FQGNSA. The CDR3 contains 13 residues.

This chain links TRBV18 with TRBJ1-5, with a possible D match to TRBD1 (5 bases). The CDR3 is 14 amino acids. The ends were cut back, 5 bases at V and 0 bases at J, with 8 bases in the middle. From germline, CDR1 is KGHSH and CDR2 LQKENI. The CDR3 sequence: CASSGGISNQPQHF. Written as DNA, the CDR3 is TGTGCCAGCTCAGGGGGGATTAGCAATCAGCCCCAGCATTTT.

Points on this clone: Relative to the germline gene, one junction end is altered; a read error may explain this. The chain combines TRBV2 with TRBJ1-5, with 9 bases matching TRBD1. In germline, CDR1 is SNHLY, CDR2 FYNNEI. The CDR3 runs to 13 residues. The CDR3 loop is CASSGKQGAPPHF. The CDR3 DNA is TGTGCCAGCAGCGGAAAACAGGGGGCCCCCCCGCATTTT.

The CDR3 here is CASSGGQPEAFF. The CDR3 region has the DNA TGTGCCAGCAGTGGGGGACAGCCGGAAGCTTTCTTT. The chain combines TRBV27 with TRBJ1-1; TRBD1 agrees at 7 bases. Trimming removed 5 bases from V and 8 bases from J; junction bases left unmatched: 5. Germline values: CDR1 MNHEY, CDR2 SMNVEV (reference sequence). The CDR3 is 12 residues long.

This chain connects TRBV27 to TRBJ1-5; D is unresolved. Per germline, CDR1 MNHEY and CDR2 SMNVEV (reference sequence). V dropped 6 bases and J dropped 3 bases, with 9 bases sitting between them. The CDR3 is 13 residues long. CDR3 nucleotide sequence: TGTGCCAGCAGACTGGTGCTCAATCAGCCCCAGCATTTT. It yields the protein CASRLVLNQPQHF.

The CDR3 here is CASSHRLAGGTGELFF. The CDR3 DNA sequence: TGTGCCAGCAGCCATCGACTAGCGGGGGGGACCGGGGAGCTGTTTTTT. The genes are TRBV28 and TRBJ2-2, with TRBD2 identical over 14 bases. The V gene's germline CDR1 is MDHEN and CDR2 SYDVKM. V dropped 6 bases and J dropped 5; count of bases not matched to a gene: 5. The CDR3 runs to 16 residues.

V gene TRBV12-3 or TRBV12-4 combines with J gene TRBJ1-1, with D tentatively TRBD1 (5 bases). This CDR3 has 13 amino acids. V lost 6 bases, J lost 1 base, and 9 bases lay in between. The CDR3: CASRKTENTEAFF. The CDR3 coding sequence is TGTGCCAGCAGGAAGACAGAGAACACTGAAGCTTTCTTT.

The chain has TRBV3-1 (or the pseudogene TRBV3-2) and TRBJ1-6, with D possibly matching TRBD1 (5 bases). Trimming left V 1 base short and J 6 bases short, with 16 bases between. Germline CDR1 reads LGHDT; CDR2 reads YNNKEL (reference sequence). CDR3 length: 17 amino acids. The chain's CDR3 is CASSQGQGDFRNSPLHF. The CDR3 coding sequence is TGTGCCAGCAGCCAAGGGCAAGGGGATTTCCGTAATTCACCCCTCCACTTT.

The chain couples TRBV5-1 to TRBJ2-1; perhaps TRBD2 as D (6 bases). The CDR3 has 12 residues. Trimming took off 4 bases at V and 4 bases at J, with 6 bases between the two ends. Germline CDR1 and CDR2: SGHRS and YFSETQ. The CDR3 region is CASSGGYNEQFF. The CDR3 coding sequence is TGCGCCAGCAGCGGAGGGTACAATGAGCAGTTCTTC.

The genes are TRBV5-8 and TRBJ2-2; D gene uncertain. Trimming took off 2 bases at V and 6 bases at J, with 11 bases between the two ends. The CDR3 is 14 amino acids. Germline V gene data show CDR1 as SGHTS and CDR2 as YDEGEE. The chain's CDR3 is CASSFSVLAGELFF. The CDR3 coding sequence is TGTGCCAGCAGCTTTTCGGTTTTAGCCGGGGAGCTGTTTTTT.

This clone was counted only a few times. The chain links TRBV9 to TRBJ1-3; 8 positions agree with TRBD1. The CDR3 contains 15 residues. With 3 bases clipped from V and 3 bases from J, the junction kept 5 bases outside the gene matches. CDR1 and CDR2 from the germline V gene are SGDLS and YYNGEE. This chain's CDR3 is CASSARQGIGNTIYF. CDR3 coding DNA: TGTGCCAGCAGCGCGAGACAGGGGATTGGAAACACCATATATTTT.

The chain joins TRBV9 to TRBJ2-5, with D perhaps matching TRBD1 (5 bases). Between the trimmed V and J ends, which lost 5 bases and 4 bases, there was a span of 21 bases. This CDR3 has 16 residues. Per germline, CDR1 SGDLS and CDR2 YYNGEE. The CDR3 DNA follows: TGTGCCAGCAGTTATACACCAAGGGGCGGACGAGAGACCCAGTACTTC. As protein: CASSYTPRGGRETQYF. The full variable domain, rest sourced from reference TRBV9 and TRBJ2-5, is DSGVTQTPKHLITATGQRVTLRCSPRSGDLSVYWYQQSLDQGLQFLIQYYNGEERAKGNILERFSAQQFPDLHSELNLSSLELGDSALYFCASSYTPRGGRETQYFGPGTRLLVL.

The V and J genes are TRBV30 and TRBJ2-2, with D possibly TRBD1 on 5 matching bases. The length of the CDR3 is 15 residues. V was pared by 3 bases and J by 1 base, with 12 bases between. Germline CDR1 and CDR2: GTSNPN and SVGIG (reference sequence). CDR3 in amino acids: CAWREPDRNTGELFF. Here the CDR3 DNA reads TGTGCCTGGAGGGAACCTGACAGGAACACCGGGGAGCTGTTTTTT.

This rearrangement joins TRBV5-1 to TRBJ2-5; the D gene is possibly TRBD2 (5 bases). The CDR3 extends over 14 amino acids. Germline V CDR1 and CDR2: SGHRS, YFSETQ. Trimming removed 4 bases at V and 1 base at J, with 11 bases between. CDR3 DNA: TGCGCCAGCAGCAGCACCGGGATCCAAGAGACCCAGTACTTC. This encodes CASSSTGIQETQYF.

The genes are TRBV15 and TRBJ1-2; no reliable D call. The CDR3 sequence is 14 residues long. V was pared by 3 bases and J by 2 bases, with 10 bases between. Germline loops: CDR1 LNHNV, CDR2 YYDKDF (reference sequence). The CDR3 DNA reads TGTGCCACCAGCAGGAGGGAACAAAACTATGGCTACACCTTC. It is translated as CATSRREQNYGYTF. Supplemented by reference TRBV15 and TRBJ1-2, the full variable domain reads DAMVIQNPRYQVTQFGKPVTLSCSQTLNHNVMYWYQQKSSQAPKLLFHYYDKDFNNEADTPDNFQSRRPNTSFCFLDIRSPGLGDTAMYLCATSRREQNYGYTFGSGTRLTVV.

The rearrangement links TRBV25-1 to TRBJ1-1; TRBD1 matches 8 bases. Germline V CDR1 and CDR2: MGHDK, SYGVNS. The CDR3 covers 13 residues. With 10 bases clipped from V and 5 bases from J, the junction kept 9 bases outside the gene matches. The CDR3 DNA reads as TGTGCCACCGTACGACAGGGGTCGACTGAAGCTTTCTTT. Residues: CATVRQGSTEAFF.

This clone was counted a few times. The rearrangement links TRBV28 to TRBJ2-1, with TRBD2 matching 15 bases. Per the germline V gene, CDR1 is MDHEN and CDR2 is SYDVKM. This CDR3 comprises 17 residues. V lost 5 bases to trimming and J lost 16 bases; unmatched junction nucleotides: 18. CDR3 bases: TGTGCCAGCAGTCGAAGGTCGGGAGGACTAGCGGGAGGGCCAGTTTTCTTC. This encodes CASSRRSGGLAGGPVFF.

The V and J genes are TRBV2 and TRBJ2-5; 7 bases are shared with TRBD2. Germline CDR1 reads SNHLY; CDR2 reads FYNNEI. Losses at the gene ends were 6 bases for V and 5 bases for J; bases not matched to a gene: 3. The CDR3 is 12 residues long. In DNA, the CDR3 is TGTGCCAGCAGGGGGGGAGGGGAGACCCAGTACTTC. Its protein is CASRGGGETQYF.

The chain recombines TRBV2 with TRBJ2-2; the D is unclear. V dropped 4 bases and J dropped 7 bases, with 10 bases sitting between them. The CDR3 is 13 residues long. CDR1 is SNHLY, CDR2 FYNNEI, per germline. CDR3 in DNA: TGTGCCAGCAGTGGGTCTGGAGTCGGGGAGCTGTTTTTT. It encodes CASSGSGVGELFF.